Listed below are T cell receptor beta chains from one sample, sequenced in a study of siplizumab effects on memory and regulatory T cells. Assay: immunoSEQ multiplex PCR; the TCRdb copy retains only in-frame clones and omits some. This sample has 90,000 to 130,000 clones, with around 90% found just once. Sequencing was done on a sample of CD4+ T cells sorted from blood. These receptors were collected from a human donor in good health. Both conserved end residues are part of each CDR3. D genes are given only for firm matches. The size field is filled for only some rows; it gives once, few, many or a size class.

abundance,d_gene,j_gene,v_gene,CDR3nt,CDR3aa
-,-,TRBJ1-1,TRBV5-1,TGCGCCAGCAGCGATAAGATGAACACTGAAGCTTTCTTT,CASSDKMNTEAFF
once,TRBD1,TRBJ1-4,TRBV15,TGTGCCACCAGCTCCCACAGGGGGCAGGAAAAACTGTTTTTT,CATSSHRGQEKLFF
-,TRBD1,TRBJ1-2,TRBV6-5,TGTGCCAGCAGTCGCGGCGACAGGGGGCCGGAAGGCTACACCTTC,CASSRGDRGPEGYTF
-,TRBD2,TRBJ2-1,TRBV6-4,TGTGCCAGCTCCCGAAGCGGGCGGGAGCTCGGTGAGCAGTTCTTC,CASSRSGRELGEQFF
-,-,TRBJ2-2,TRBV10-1,TGCGCCAGCAGGGGGGACACGAACACCGGGGAGCTGTTTTTT,CASRGDTNTGELFF
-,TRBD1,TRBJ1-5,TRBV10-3,TGTGCCATCAGTAGGGGGCAGGGCGACAATCAGCCCCAGCATTTT,CAISRGQGDNQPQHF
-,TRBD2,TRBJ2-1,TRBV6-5,TGTGCCAGCAGTTACTCTACTAGCGGAGCAATCGGGCAGTTCTTC,CASSYSTSGAIGQFF
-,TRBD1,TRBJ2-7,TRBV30,TGTGCCTGGAGCGGGGACAGGGGCTTCTACGAGCAGTACTTC,CAWSGDRGFYEQYF
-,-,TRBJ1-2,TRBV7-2,TGTGCCAGCAGCTTAGGAACAAGGGTTAGGGCCTACACCTTC,CASSLGTRVRAYTF
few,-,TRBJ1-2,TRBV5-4,TGTGCCAGCAGCTTGGCCTTAGGGAGCACTTCTAACTATGGCTACACCTTC,CASSLALGSTSNYGYTF
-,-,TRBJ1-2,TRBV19,TGTGCCAGTAGCCAACTCCCCTATGGCTACACCTTC,CASSQLPYGYTF
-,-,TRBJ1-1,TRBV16,TGTGCCAGCAGCCTTTCAAACGGGGGGACTCACACTGAAGCTTTCTTT,CASSLSNGGTHTEAFF
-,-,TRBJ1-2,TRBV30,TGTGCCTGGAGTGTATCGGCACCCAACTATGGCTACACCTTC,CAWSVSAPNYGYTF
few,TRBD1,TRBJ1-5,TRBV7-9,TGTGCCAGCAGCGCCGGGACAGGGGGCATTGGACAGCCCCAGCATTTT,CASSAGTGGIGQPQHF
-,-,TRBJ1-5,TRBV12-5,TGTGCTAGTGGTAGTACAGGAGGTGGAATCCTTTATAGCAATCAGCCCCAGCATTTT,CASGSTGGGILYSNQPQHF
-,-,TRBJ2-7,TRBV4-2,TGTGCCAGCAGCCAAGCTTCTAGTGTCTACGAGCAGTACTTC,CASSQASSVYEQYF
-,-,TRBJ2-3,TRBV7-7,TGTGCCAGCAGCTTAGCGGCCTGGCTAGTCCCAGATACGCAGTATTTT,CASSLAAWLVPDTQYF
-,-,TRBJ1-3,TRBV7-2,TGTGCCAGCAGCTTAGGTGTGGGCAGGATAAACACCATATATTTT,CASSLGVGRINTIYF
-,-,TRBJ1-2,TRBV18,TGTGCCAGCTCACCGTCCCAACAAACCCCCTATGGCTACACCTTC,CASSPSQQTPYGYTF
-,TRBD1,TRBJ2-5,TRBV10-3,TGTGCCATCAGTGAAGAACAGGGGTACCAAGAGACCCAGTACTTC,CAISEEQGYQETQYF
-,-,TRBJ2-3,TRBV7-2,TGTGCCAGCAGCTCCATGGCGGTAGATACGCAGTATTTT,CASSSMAVDTQYF
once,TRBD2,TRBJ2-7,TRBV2,TGTGCCAGCAGTGTTGGAACTAGCGGGGACTACGAGCAGTACTTC,CASSVGTSGDYEQYF
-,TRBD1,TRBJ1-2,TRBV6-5,TGTGCCAGCAGTCCGACAGGGAAGGGGAAATATGGCTACACCTTC,CASSPTGKGKYGYTF
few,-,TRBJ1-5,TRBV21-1,TGTGCCAGCAGCACATGGTATGGACGCGGGAATCAGCCCCAGCATTTT,CASSTWYGRGNQPQHF
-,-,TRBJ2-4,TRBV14,TGTGCCAGCAGCCAAGAAAGTCGGCCAGGAACTTCAGCCAAAAACATTCAGTACTTC,CASSQESRPGTSAKNIQYF
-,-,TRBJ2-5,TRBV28,TGTGCCAGCAGGGGCGGACTGGGGTATGGAGAGACCCAGTACTTC,CASRGGLGYGETQYF
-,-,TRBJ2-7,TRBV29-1,TGCAGCGTCCAGGGGCTCGGACAGTACTACGAGCAGTACTTC,CSVQGLGQYYEQYF
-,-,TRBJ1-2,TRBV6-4,TGTGCCAGCAGTGACTCGAAAGGGTATGGCTACACCTTC,CASSDSKGYGYTF